Listed here is a single TCR beta chain. Its antigen is not yet known. Base qualities are not at hand, and no much larger clone is one base apart. Each collaborating institution followed its own protocols to collect whole blood in K2EDTA tubes. For TCRbeta analysis, collaborators shipped samples as frozen whole blood, isolated PBMCs, or DNA extracted from either of those sample types. These data come from a study of blood T cell repertoires in COVID-19 (dated by TCRdb to the early 2020s). Study-level background: Samples from collaborators originated in the United States, Italy and Spain and spanned both the acute and convalescent phases of COVID-19. The prospective study material was composed of cDNA or gDNA derived from T cells, B-cell-depleted T cells, or PBMCs. Deeply sampled blood TCRbeta repertoires from subjects exposed to, actively infected with, or recovered from COVID-19 were included in the dataset. A freely available public database, intended as a resource for researchers studying the immune response to SARS-CoV-2, is where the repertoires were released. Samples came from the ongoing ImmuneRACE study (first 160 participants) plus 1,254 subjects from 6 global collaborators. Nearly every sample came with metadata listing a de-identified subject ID, COVID-19 status, age in years and sex. HLA class I and class II types, where available, came from metadata supplied by the sample provider rather than from assay-based typing.

Overall study outcomes, separate from this receptor: How much clinical and demographic metadata was included differed by source and by participant, and the metadata was provided uncurated.

TCRbeta CDR3 regions were amplified from genomic DNA by means of the immunoSEQ Assay, a bias-controlled multiplex PCR. As for the original processing: Nucleated cell counts per sample were estimated from amplification of reference gene primers within the assay. Sequence reads were collapsed and filtered to measure the absolute abundance of every unique TCRbeta CDR3 rearrangement. Productive Simpson clonality was computed per sample as the square root of Simpson's diversity index over productive rearrangements. TCRdb limited this immuneACCESS table to in-frame rearrangements with V and J called. A share of clones is missing; checked studies link under half to unresolved V genes, and the rest is unexplained. That table gives V, J and clone size, and the DNA gave D and trimming. This sample comprises approximately 360,000 clones, nearly 90% of them detected only once. The ten largest account for 6.5% to 8% of the sample.

V is clipped by 4 bases and J by 1 base, and the sequence between their germline boundaries is 16 bases long. Measured from the cysteine to the phenylalanine, the CDR3 is 16 residues long. The sequence is cut down to CDR3 DNA, 48 bases in frame from base 1. CDR1 LGHNA and CDR2 YNFKEQ are derived from the germline V gene. This sequence uses TRBV4-2 and TRBJ1-2, with the D gene uncertain. The sequencing input was peripheral blood. The TCR was taken from a man between 18 and 35 years old with active or convalescent COVID-19. The nucleotide sequence reads TGTGCCAGCAGCCCCGGTCCCTCCCGGGGTAACTATGGCTACACCTTC. This codes for CASSPGPSRGNYGYTF.